The 8 T cell receptor beta chains presented below share a single source sample, sequenced in a study of human T cells and chemical hapten exposure (dated by TCRdb to the early 2020s). Interpreted using the paper, the time point label stands for: patch test 1, 2 weeks after DPC sensitization. In light of the paper, this sample's treatment or condition label describes: therapeutic diphenylcyclopropenone sensitization with weekly scalp DPC. Library prep was done by RACE. Instrument on record: NextSeq 500. Using fastp at Q25 and MiXCR, TCRdb reprocessed the public reads and kept productive beta chains. Rows are unified per CDR3 protein, each entry keeping the most common DNA and genes. The table for this sample lists 300,000 to 350,000 distinct CDR3 sequences; around 7% of them were counted only once. Clones ranked in the top ten supply more than 7% of the sample. This specimen was whole blood, taken in connection with sensitization to the hapten diphenylcyclopropenone (DPC). The source is a young woman with alopecia areata. Some clones in this sample may be carry-over from other donors' samples.

There are many counts of this clonotype. The V gene is TRBV3-1, the J gene TRBJ1-4, with TRBD1 identical over 8 bases. Germline-derived CDR1 and CDR2 are LGHDT and YNNKEL (reference sequence). Trimming cost V 4 bases and J 5 bases; bases outside gene matches: 3. This CDR3 is 14 amino acids long. This chain's CDR3 is CASSRQGLNEKLFF. The CDR3 DNA reads as TGTGCCAGCAGCCGACAGGGGCTAAATGAAAAACTGTTTTTT.

The V and J genes are TRBV7-2 and TRBJ1-1, with D unclear. The germline V gene has CDR1 SGHTA and CDR2 FQGNSA. The CDR3 runs 12 residues. The V and J ends lost 1 base and 8 bases respectively, with 8 bases between them. The CDR3 region is CASSLVQGEAFF. CDR3 nucleotide sequence: TGTGCCAGCAGCTTAGTCCAAGGAGAAGCTTTCTTT.

A few counts support this clonotype. The chain couples TRBV4-2 to TRBJ2-1; TRBD2 aligns across 7 bases. Germline lookup yields CDR1 LGHNA and CDR2 YNFKEQ. After removal of 8 bases from V and 8 bases from J, the junction contained 15 bases not matched to a gene. The CDR3 extends over 15 amino acids. The CDR3 region is CASRGSMKGSDEQFF. The CDR3 coding sequence is TGTGCCAGCCGCGGGAGCATGAAAGGGTCTGATGAGCAGTTCTTC.

This clonotype was observed many times. The rearrangement uses TRBV12-3 or TRBV12-4 and TRBJ2-5; 10 bases fit TRBD1. V was pared by 4 bases and J by 3 bases, with 5 bases of the junction left unmatched. The CDR3 covers 15 residues. The CDR3 region is CASSSTGTGEETQYF. Here the CDR3 DNA reads TGTGCCAGCAGTTCAACCGGGACAGGGGAAGAGACCCAGTACTTC.

In its sample, this clonotype was seen many times. CDR3 DNA: TGTGCCACCAGTGATTATCAGGGGAGGACAGATACGCAGTATTTT. Protein product: CATSDYQGRTDTQYF. The chain carries TRBV24-1 and TRBJ2-3, with D tentatively TRBD1 or TRBD2 (6 bases each). Germline V CDR1 and CDR2: KGHDR, SFDVKD. The CDR3 loop spans 15 amino acids. Trimming removed 2 bases at V and 3 bases at J, with 11 bases between.

This chain connects TRBV28 to TRBJ2-3, with D perhaps TRBD2 (7 bases). The CDR3 has 13 residues. Trimming removed 8 bases from V and 6 bases from J, with 15 bases in between. Germline values: CDR1 MDHEN, CDR2 SYDVKM. The DNA of the CDR3 is TGTGCCAGCGTTGGGGGGGCTGATGATACGCAGTATTTT. Its translation is CASVGGADDTQYF.

This clonotype has a handful of counts. The genes are TRBV7-8 and TRBJ1-3; D is undetermined. The CDR3 is 16 residues long. V lost 0 bases, J lost 0 bases, and 9 bases lay in between. Germline V gives CDR1 SGHVS, CDR2 FQNEAQ. CDR3 bases: TGTGCCAGCAGCTTAGCGCCAGGTCGCTCTGGAAACACCATATATTTT. As protein: CASSLAPGRSGNTIYF.

V gene TRBV12-3 or TRBV12-4 combines with J gene TRBJ1-6; no reliable D call. This CDR3 comprises 12 residues. The V end was cut by 3 bases, the J end by 5 bases, with 2 bases between. The CDR3 DNA is TGTGCCAGCAGTTTTCATAATTCACCCCTCCACTTT. Residues: CASSFHNSPLHF.